Described below is a single T cell receptor beta chain sequence and its context. These data come from a study of T cell changes during pregnancy in multiple sclerosis. Sequencing was performed with immunoSEQ multiplex PCR; in TCRdb, only in-frame clones are kept and a portion is missing. The sample contains approximately 130,000 clones, 85% to 95% of which appear only once. V gave up 2 bases and J gave up 0 bases, with 13 bases separating them. The germline gives CDR1 SGDLS, CDR2 YYNGEE. This CDR3 is built from 16 residues. The input for sequencing was peripheral blood, taken before pregnancy. The receptor was derived from a female donor with multiple sclerosis, enrolled in a pregnancy study. The J gene is TRBJ2-3, the V gene TRBV9; D may be TRBD2 (5 bases). The CDR3 reads CASSVLDGVSTDTQYF. The CDR3 region has the DNA TGTGCCAGCAGCGTTTTAGACGGGGTGAGCACAGATACGCAGTATTTT.